A single T cell receptor beta chain is shown here with its context. Under the authors' procedure: Reference gene primer amplification gave estimated nucleated cell counts. Libraries were prepared by immunoSEQ multiplex PCR; TCRdb keeps only in-frame clonotypes and omits some of them. That table supplies the V and J calls and clone size; D and trimming were determined from the DNA. The repertoire consists of about 290,000 clones, with 89% occurring once and the leading ten covering roughly 10%. The data were taken from a study of blood T cell repertoires in COVID-19. On the study more broadly: Material from acute and convalescent COVID-19 was sourced from the United States, Italy and Spain. Sources were T cells, B-cell-depleted T cells, or PBMCs; the material itself was cDNA or gDNA.

The CDR3 consists of 17 residues. V lost 0 bases to trimming and J lost 1 base; unmatched junction nucleotides: 7. Germline V gene sequence: CDR1 SGHDT, CDR2 YYEEEE. Seattle's cohort entered during active infection and was followed longitudinally. The sequencing input was peripheral blood. The chain carries TRBV5-6 and TRBJ2-5; 9 bases line up with TRBD2. The origin of this receptor is a woman aged 25 to 39 with COVID-19, enrolled during active disease. The CDR3 loop reads CASSLGLLAGPQETQYF. The CDR3 DNA reads TGTGCCAGCAGCTTGGGGTTGCTAGCGGGGCCCCAAGAGACCCAGTACTTC.